One sample yielded the 15 T cell receptor beta chains listed below, sequenced in a study of T cell changes during pregnancy in multiple sclerosis. Using immunoSEQ multiplex PCR, the repertoire was profiled, and TCRdb retains in-frame clones only, with some absent. This table has approximately 40,000 clones, about 92% appearing once. Material: CD4+ T cells from peripheral blood mononuclear cells, obtained in the third trimester of pregnancy. The receptor set was obtained from a female donor with multiple sclerosis, enrolled in a pregnancy study.

This clone was detected only once. J is TRBJ1-2 and V is TRBV28; 7 bases map to TRBD1. J was trimmed by 2 bases and V by 3 bases; bases with no gene match: 3. In germline, CDR1 is MDHEN, CDR2 SYDVKM. The CDR3 runs to 14 residues. The CDR3 DNA reads TGTGCCAGCAGTTTGTGGGACAGAAACTATGGCTACACCTTC. Amino acids: CASSLWDRNYGYTF.

The chain is built from TRBV27 and TRBJ1-2; D is unresolved. The CDR3 runs to 11 residues. Germline CDR1 and CDR2: MNHEY and SMNVEV (reference sequence). V was trimmed by 5 bases and J by 8 bases, leaving 9 bases between them. The CDR3 DNA reads as TGTGCCAGCAGTGGAGGGCGAGGCTACACCTTC. Its translation: CASSGGRGYTF.

The rearrangement joins TRBV6-6 to TRBJ1-4; D is perhaps TRBD1 (5 bases). Germline V gene sequence: CDR1 MNHNY, CDR2 SVGAGI (reference sequence). The CDR3 sequence is 15 residues long. The V end lost 2 bases, the J end lost 5 bases, and 12 bases lay between the germline ends. CDR3 DNA sequence: TGTGCCAGCAGTTACGGCGGGGAGGGGAATGAAAAACTGTTTTTT. It codes for CASSYGGEGNEKLFF.

The V gene is TRBV10-1, the J gene TRBJ2-2; weak D call: TRBD1 (5 bases). The CDR3 is made up of 13 amino acids. CDR1 is WNHNN, CDR2 SYGVQD, per germline (reference sequence). The V end lost 4 bases, the J end lost 7 bases, and 10 bases lay between the germline ends. The DNA for the CDR3 is TGCGCCAGCAGTGGGACGCAGGGCGGGGAGCTGTTTTTT. Translated, it gives CASSGTQGGELFF.

The CDR3 sequence: CASRQVTMNTEAFF. CDR3 nucleotides: TGTGCCAGCAGACAGGTAACGATGAACACTGAAGCTTTCTTT. This chain connects TRBV6-6 to TRBJ1-1, with D maybe TRBD1 (5 bases). This CDR3 is 14 amino acids long. V shed 6 bases and J shed 0 bases, with 11 bases lying between them. The germline CDR1 and CDR2 sequences are MNHNY and SVGAGI (reference sequence).

The sample holds a few counts of this clone. CDR3 residues: CASSIGTGALYEQYF. The CDR3 nucleotides are TGTGCCAGCAGCATCGGGACAGGGGCTCTATACGAGCAGTACTTC. The chain carries TRBV11-1 and TRBJ2-7; TRBD1 matches at 10 bases. The CDR3 spans 15 residues. The germline V gene encodes CDR1 SGHAT and CDR2 FQDESV (reference sequence). The trim removed 5 bases at V and 4 bases at J, leaving 8 bases unmatched. Based on the CDR3 plus reference TRBV11-1 and TRBJ2-7, the full variable domain is EAEVAQSPRYKITEKSQAVAFWCDPISGHATLYWYRQILGQGPELLVQFQDESVVDDSQLPKDRFSAERLKGVDSTLKIQPAELGDSAMYLCASSIGTGALYEQYFGPGTRLTVT.

On this clone: A read error may account for a junction end that differs from germline. The chain recombines TRBV9 with TRBJ2-7, with D unclear. This CDR3 has 11 amino acids. Germline V CDR1 and CDR2: SGDLS, YYNGEE. CDR3 sequence (DNA): TGTGCCAGCAGCGTAGGTCCCCCCGCGAGCTTC. Residues: CASSVGPPASF.

This clone was found a few times. CDR3 residues: CASSSRVSASNTEAFF. CDR3 coding DNA: TGTGCCAGCAGCTCCAGGGTGTCGGCTTCGAACACTGAAGCTTTCTTT. V and J are TRBV7-2 and TRBJ1-1; perhaps TRBD1 as D (5 bases). CDR1 is SGHTA, CDR2 FQGNSA, per germline. This CDR3 is built from 16 residues. The V end lost 4 bases, the J end lost 1 base, and 16 bases lay between the germline ends.

Here the CDR3 reads CASSIGFPRTTEAFF. In DNA, the CDR3 is TGTGCCAGTAGTATAGGCTTTCCGAGAACCACTGAAGCTTTCTTT. The chain carries TRBV19 and TRBJ1-1, with unresolved D. V was clipped by 1 base and J by 4 bases, with 13 bases between them. Germline assignment: CDR1 LNHDA and CDR2 SQIVND (reference sequence). The CDR3 consists of 15 residues.

The chain combines TRBV7-2 with TRBJ1-1; no reliable D call. The germline V gene has CDR1 SGHTA and CDR2 FQGNSA. V was shortened by 6 bases and J by 5 bases, with 16 bases between the two germline ends. CDR3 length equals 14 residues. The CDR3 DNA sequence: TGTGCCAGCAGGCTTAGCGGACTCGGGACTGAAGCTTTCTTT. Translated, it gives CASRLSGLGTEAFF.

This chain connects TRBV19 to TRBJ2-6; D uncertain. CDR3 size: 14 residues. The V end was cut by 4 bases, the J end by 1 base, with 5 bases between. Germline lookup yields CDR1 LNHDA and CDR2 SQIVND (reference sequence). The CDR3 sequence: CASSTTSGANVLTF. The CDR3 bases are TGTGCCAGTAGTACCACTTCTGGGGCCAACGTCCTGACTTTC.

This chain uses TRBV6-6 with TRBJ1-1; 9 bases are a match to TRBD1. CDR1 MNHNY and CDR2 SVGAGI come from the germline V gene (reference sequence). The CDR3 loop spans 14 amino acids. The trim removed 7 bases at V and 7 bases at J, leaving 10 bases unmatched. The CDR3 DNA sequence: TGTGCCAGCACCTCAGACAGGGGGAGCCTTGAAGCTTTCTTT. It yields the protein CASTSDRGSLEAFF.

The chain couples TRBV4-1 to TRBJ2-3; 8 bases align to TRBD1. CDR3 length equals 15 residues. Trimming cost V 3 bases and J 6 bases; bases outside gene matches: 8. The germline CDR1 and CDR2 sequences are MGHRA and YSYEKL. DNA of the CDR3: TGCGCCAGCAGCCAGAACAGGGGGGAGGTGGATACGCAGTATTTT. Encoded protein: CASSQNRGEVDTQYF.

The V call is TRBV30, the J call TRBJ2-2, with 13 positions matching TRBD2. The germline V gene has CDR1 GTSNPN and CDR2 SVGIG (reference sequence). The ends lost 8 bases at V and 0 bases at J; junction bases unmatched: 3. The CDR3 totals 15 residues. CDR3 DNA: TGTGCCCGAGGACTAGCGGGAGCGAACACCGGGGAGCTGTTTTTT. Its translation: CARGLAGANTGELFF.

The genes are TRBV30 and TRBJ1-5; TRBD1 matches 7 bases. The CDR3 is made up of 14 amino acids. Germline CDR1 and CDR2: GTSNPN and SVGIG (reference sequence). CDR3 amino acids: CAYEQGRSNQPQHF. CDR3 nucleotide sequence: TGTGCTTACGAACAGGGGCGAAGCAATCAGCCCCAGCATTTT.